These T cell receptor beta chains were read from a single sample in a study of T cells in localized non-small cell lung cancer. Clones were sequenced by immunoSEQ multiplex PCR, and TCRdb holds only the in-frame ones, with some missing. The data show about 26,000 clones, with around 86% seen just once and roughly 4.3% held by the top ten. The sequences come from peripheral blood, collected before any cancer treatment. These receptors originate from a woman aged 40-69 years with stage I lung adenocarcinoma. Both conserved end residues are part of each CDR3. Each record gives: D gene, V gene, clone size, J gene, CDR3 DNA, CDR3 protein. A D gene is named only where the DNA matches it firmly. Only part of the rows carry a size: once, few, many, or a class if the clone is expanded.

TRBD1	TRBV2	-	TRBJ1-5	TGTGCCAGCAGTTCCGGGACAGGGGGCCACCCCCAGCATTTT	CASSSGTGGHPQHF
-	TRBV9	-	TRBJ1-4	TGTGCCAGCAGCAGGACAGAAATAGACGAAAAACTGTTTTTT	CASSRTEIDEKLFF
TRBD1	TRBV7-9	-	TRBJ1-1	TGTGCCAGCAGTGACGACAGGGGACCAGTGTCAAGGGCTTTCTTT	CASSDDRGPVSRAFF
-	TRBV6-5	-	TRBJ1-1	TGTGCCAGCAGGTACGCAGGGTGGGACACTGAAGCTTTCTTT	CASRYAGWDTEAFF
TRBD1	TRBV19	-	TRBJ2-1	TGTGCCAGTACCATCACAGGGGTAGGTGAGCAGTTCTTC	CASTITGVGEQFF
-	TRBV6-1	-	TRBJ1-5	TGTGCCAGCAGGGAAGTGGGGGACAATCAGCCCCAGCATTTT	CASREVGDNQPQHF
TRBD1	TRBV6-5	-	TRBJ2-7	TGTGCCAGCAGTTACGGGACAGGGAGGGACGAGCAGTACTTC	CASSYGTGRDEQYF
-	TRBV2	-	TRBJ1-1	TGTGCCAGCCGACTCCCGGGCTGGGGGAACACTGAAGCTTTCTTT	CASRLPGWGNTEAFF
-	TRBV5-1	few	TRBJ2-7	TGCGCCAGCAGCTCGGACAGCTTCTACGAGCAGTACTTC	CASSSDSFYEQYF
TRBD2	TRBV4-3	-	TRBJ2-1	TGCGCCAGCAGCCTGGAAGCGGGATCGGGGTGGTATGAGCAGTTCTTC	CASSLEAGSGWYEQFF
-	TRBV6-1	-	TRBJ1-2	TGTGCCAGCAGCCCCCTTCCAGGTTTTGACTTC	CASSPLPGFDF
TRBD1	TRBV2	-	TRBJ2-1	TGTGCCAGCACCAAGGACAGGGGAGGGTACAATGAGCAGTTCTTC	CASTKDRGGYNEQFF
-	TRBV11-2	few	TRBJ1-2	TGTGCCAGCAGCTTAGATCAGAACTATGGCTACACCTTC	CASSLDQNYGYTF
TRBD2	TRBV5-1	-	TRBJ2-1	TGCGCCAGCAGCAGGACTAGCGGGGGGGTCAATGAGCAGTTCTTC	CASSRTSGGVNEQFF
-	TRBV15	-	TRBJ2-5	TGTGCCACCCTCCCAAGTCTTTCTTCTAGTGAGACCCAGTACTTC	CATLPSLSSSETQYF
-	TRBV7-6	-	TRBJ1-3	TGTGCCAGCAGTATTCGGCCCTCTCACATCTCTGGAAACACCATATATTTT	CASSIRPSHISGNTIYF
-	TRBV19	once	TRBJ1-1	TGTGCCAGTAGTCGGCGGGGGGAGGGCACTGAAGCTTTCTTT	CASSRRGEGTEAFF
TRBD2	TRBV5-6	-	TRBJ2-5	TGTGCCAGCAGCCGACTAGCGGGGGCCCAAGAGACCCAGTACTTC	CASSRLAGAQETQYF
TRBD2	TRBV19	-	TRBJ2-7	TGTGCCAGTAGTATTACCCGGGCTAGCGGGGGCTACGAGCAGTACTTC	CASSITRASGGYEQYF
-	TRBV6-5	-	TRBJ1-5	TGTGCCAGCAGTTACATCGACCCTAGCAATCAGCCCCAGCATTTT	CASSYIDPSNQPQHF
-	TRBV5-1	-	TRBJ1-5	TGCGCCAGCAGCTTGGGGGACGGACACGGTCAGCCCCAGCATTTT	CASSLGDGHGQPQHF
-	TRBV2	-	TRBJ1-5	TGTGCCAGCAAGCTAGGTAGAGTCGGGAATCAGCCCCAGCATTTT	CASKLGRVGNQPQHF
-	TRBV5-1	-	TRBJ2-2	TGCGCCAGCAGCTTGAACAACTTGAACACCGGGGAGCTGTTTTTT	CASSLNNLNTGELFF
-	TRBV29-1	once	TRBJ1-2	TGCAGCGTTGAGGTAATCTCTCCCTATGGCTACACCTTC	CSVEVISPYGYTF
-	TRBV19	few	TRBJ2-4	TGTGCCAGTAGTTCACCCGGGGACAAAAACATTCAGTACTTC	CASSSPGDKNIQYF
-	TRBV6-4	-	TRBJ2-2	TGTGCCAGCAGTGACTCACTCGAGAACACCGGGGAGCTGTTTTTT	CASSDSLENTGELFF
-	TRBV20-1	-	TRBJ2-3	TGCAGTGTACCCGGAGATACGCAGTATTTT	CSVPGDTQYF
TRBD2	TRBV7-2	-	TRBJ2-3	TGTGCCAGCAGCTTACATGGACTAGCGGGGGATACGCAGTATTTT	CASSLHGLAGDTQYF
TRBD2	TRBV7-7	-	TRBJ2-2	TGTGCCAGCAGCTCGCGGGGGGAGGGGGAGCTGTTTTTT	CASSSRGEGELFF
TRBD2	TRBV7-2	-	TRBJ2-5	TGTGCCAGCAGCTTACCCGGGGGGGCCGAGGAGACCCAGTACTTC	CASSLPGGAEETQYF
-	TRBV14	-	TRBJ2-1	TGTGCCAGCAGCCATTACTTCTCCTACAATGAGCAGTTCTTC	CASSHYFSYNEQFF
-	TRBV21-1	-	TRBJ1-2	TGTGCCAGCAGCAAGAGGGGTGGTTCGGGCCCTTATGGCTACACCTTC	CASSKRGGSGPYGYTF
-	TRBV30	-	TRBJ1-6	TGTGCCTGGAGTGTACAGTCAGGGAATTCACCCCTCCACTTT	CAWSVQSGNSPLHF
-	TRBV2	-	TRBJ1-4	TGTGCCAGCAGCCGCTCGCAAATGGGGTTTGTAATCGAGGGACTGTTTTTT	CASSRSQMGFVIEGLFF
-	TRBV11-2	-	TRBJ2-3	TGTGCCAGCAGCTTAGGGGGTAGCATAGCAGATACGCAGTATTTT	CASSLGGSIADTQYF
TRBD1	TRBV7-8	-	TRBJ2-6	TGTGCCAGCAGCACCACGGACAGGGCTGGGGCCAACGTCCTGACTTTC	CASSTTDRAGANVLTF
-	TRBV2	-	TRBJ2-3	TGTGCCAGCAAACCGCCGTTAAGCACAGATACGCAGTATTTT	CASKPPLSTDTQYF
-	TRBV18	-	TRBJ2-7	TGTGCCAGCTCACCACCGCAGGACGGCTACGAGCAGTACTTC	CASSPPQDGYEQYF
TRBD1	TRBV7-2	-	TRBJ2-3	TGTGCCAGCAGCTTAGTCTCCGGGACAGGGGGCGCGAATACGCAGTATTTT	CASSLVSGTGGANTQYF
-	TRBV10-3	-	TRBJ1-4	TGTGCCATCAGGGGGGAGACATTAGGTGAAAAACTGTTTTTT	CAIRGETLGEKLFF
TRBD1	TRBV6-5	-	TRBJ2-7	TGTGCCAGCAGTCAGGGGGCTCGGCAGTACTTC	CASSQGARQYF
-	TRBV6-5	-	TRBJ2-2	TGTGCCAGCAGTTACTCACAGGAAATCGGGGAGCTGTTTTTT	CASSYSQEIGELFF
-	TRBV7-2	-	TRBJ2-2	TGTGCCAGCAGCGTTAGGGGGTCCGGGGAGCTGTTTTTT	CASSVRGSGELFF
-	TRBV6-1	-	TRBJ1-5	TGTGCCAGCAGTCCGAGTCGTGGCAGCAATCAGCCCCAGCATTTT	CASSPSRGSNQPQHF
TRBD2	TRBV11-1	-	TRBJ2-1	TGTGCCAGCAGCCGCCCCAATGAGCGGGGCTCGTCGCAGCAGTTCTTC	CASSRPNERGSSQQFF
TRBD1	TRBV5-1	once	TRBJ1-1	TGCGCCAGCAGCCCAGCTATACAGGGGGGGAGGTACACTGAAGCTTTCTTT	CASSPAIQGGRYTEAFF
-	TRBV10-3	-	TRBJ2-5	TGTGCCATCAGTGACGGGGGTAAAGGAGAGACCCAGTACTTC	CAISDGGKGETQYF
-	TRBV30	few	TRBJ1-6	TGTGCCTGGAGTCGGCGGAGGGGCTCCTATAATTCACCCCTCCACTTT	CAWSRRRGSYNSPLHF
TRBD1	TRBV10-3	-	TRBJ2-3	TGTGCCATCGCGGGACAGGGGGCAACAGATACGCAGTATTTT	CAIAGQGATDTQYF
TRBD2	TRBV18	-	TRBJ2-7	TGTGCCAGCTCACCGGGGACTAGCGGGGGGACCGACGAGCAGTACTTC	CASSPGTSGGTDEQYF
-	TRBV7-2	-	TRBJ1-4	TGTGCCAGCAGCGCGGGACGGATAAATGAAAAACTGTTTTTT	CASSAGRINEKLFF
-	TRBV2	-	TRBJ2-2	TGTGCCAGCAGTATTTTTGTCGGGGAGCTGTTTTTT	CASSIFVGELFF
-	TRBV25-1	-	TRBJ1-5	TGTGCCAGCAGTTACCGCGCCGGTGAGTGTAGCAATCAGCCCCAGCATTTT	CASSYRAGECSNQPQHF
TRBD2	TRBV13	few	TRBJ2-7	TGTGCCAGCAGCCCTCTGGGACTAGGGCTGTTATACTTC	CASSPLGLGLLYF
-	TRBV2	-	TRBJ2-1	TGTGCCAGCAGTGGGGGGGACTACAATGAGCAGTTCTTC	CASSGGDYNEQFF
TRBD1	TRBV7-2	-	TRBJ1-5	TGTGCCAGCAGCCTGGGACAGGGAAGCGGAGGTATGGCCCAGCATTTT	CASSLGQGSGGMAQHF
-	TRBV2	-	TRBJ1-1	TGTGCCAGCGGAGAGGGGCAGGACACTGAAGCTTTCTTT	CASGEGQDTEAFF